These 6 T cell receptor beta chains were sequenced from one sample in a study of identical twins. TCRdb re-analysed the 5' RACE reads in MiXCR, keeping a single row per CDR3 protein. This sample has 1.5 million to 2 million distinct CDR3 sequences, with around 33% found just once. Sequencing was performed on cord blood. Receptors were obtained from a newborn girl in good health.

This clonotype came up a few times. V usage is TRBV20-1 and J usage is TRBJ1-5; D is unclear. The CDR3 sequence is 13 residues long. Germline-derived CDR1 and CDR2 are DFQATT and SNEGSKA (reference sequence). V lost 3 bases, J lost 2 bases, and 8 bases lay in between. CDR3 region: CSASWQGNQPQHF. The CDR3 DNA is TGCAGTGCTAGCTGGCAGGGCAATCAGCCCCAGCATTTT.

This clonotype was seen ten or more times. The junction departs from germline at one end; a sequencing error may be responsible. The CDR3 region is CASSSDRADTQYF. The CDR3 DNA reads as TGTGCCAGCAGCTCCGACCGGGCAGATACGCAGTATTTT. This chain connects TRBV5-1 to TRBJ2-3; D uncertain. The CDR3 sequence is 13 residues long. CDR1 is SGHRS, CDR2 YFSETQ, per germline.

The chain couples TRBV4-1 to TRBJ1-2; 7 bases map to TRBD1. The CDR3 has 15 amino acids. V was clipped by 2 bases and J by 0 bases; unmatched bases: 3. Germline V gene sequence: CDR1 MGHRA, CDR2 YSYEKL. DNA for the CDR3: TGCGCCAGCAGCCAAATAGGGACAGCTAACTATGGCTACACCTTC. Translation gives CASSQIGTANYGYTF.

V and J are TRBV28 and TRBJ2-1, with D perhaps being TRBD1 or TRBD2 (7 bases each). This CDR3 comprises 14 residues. The germline V and J ends were trimmed by 5 bases and 5 bases, with 13 bases remaining between them. Germline assignment: CDR1 MDHEN and CDR2 SYDVKM. CDR3 sequence reads: CASSTGAGDNEQFF. The CDR3 DNA reads as TGTGCCAGCAGTACAGGGGCGGGAGACAATGAGCAGTTCTTC.

This clonotype was observed a few times. The chain employs TRBV5-1 and TRBJ2-3, with D hard to call. This CDR3 comprises 14 residues. CDR1 and CDR2 (germline): SGHRS, YFSETQ. Trimming took off 0 bases at V and 6 bases at J, with 11 bases between the two ends. For the CDR3, the DNA is TGCGCCAGCAGCTTGGCCTGGCGTGCGGATACGCAGTATTTT. Its protein product is CASSLAWRADTQYF.

This clonotype has only a few counts. V and J are TRBV25-1 and TRBJ2-3, with 9 bases that match TRBD1. This CDR3 is built from 15 residues. The ends lost 5 bases at V and 2 bases at J; junction bases unmatched: 5. Germline CDR1 and CDR2: MGHDK and SYGVNS. The CDR3 reads CASSRGDRDTDTQYF. The CDR3 DNA sequence: TGTGCCAGCAGTCGGGGGGACAGGGACACAGATACGCAGTATTTT.